The text below deals with one T cell receptor beta chain. With 5 bases removed from V and 3 bases from J, the gap between germline ends came to 18 bases. CDR1 is SGHTS and CDR2 is YDEGEE in the germline V gene. The CDR3 has 16 residues. The entry originates in a study of T cells in Graves' hyperthyroidism and ophthalmopathy. Background on the study: Before treatment of any kind, peripheral blood was taken at initial diagnosis.

Using RNA transcripts as the source, TCR beta CDR3 regions were amplified. In the first-round RT-PCR of the TCR CDR3, the HTBI primer set was used. TCRdb redid the calling of the multiplex PCR reads with MiXCR, one entry per CDR3 protein. The table includes roughly 740,000 distinct CDR3 sequences, about 16% detected once. Hyperthyroidism was newly diagnosed in patients aged 18 to 65 (duration under 2 months). The diagnoses drew upon clinical symptoms, serum thyroxine and TRAb, thyroid ultrasound and orbital computed tomography. Source material for PBMCs was about 11 ml fresh peripheral blood. V gene TRBV5-8 combines with J gene TRBJ2-1; maybe TRBD1 (6 bases). This receptor was obtained from a young man with Graves' hyperthyroidism. Material for sequencing was blood. Here the CDR3 reads CASSYRRDTLYNEQFF. CDR3 sequence (DNA): TGTGCCAGCAGTTATCGCCGGGACACCCTCTACAATGAGCAGTTCTTC.